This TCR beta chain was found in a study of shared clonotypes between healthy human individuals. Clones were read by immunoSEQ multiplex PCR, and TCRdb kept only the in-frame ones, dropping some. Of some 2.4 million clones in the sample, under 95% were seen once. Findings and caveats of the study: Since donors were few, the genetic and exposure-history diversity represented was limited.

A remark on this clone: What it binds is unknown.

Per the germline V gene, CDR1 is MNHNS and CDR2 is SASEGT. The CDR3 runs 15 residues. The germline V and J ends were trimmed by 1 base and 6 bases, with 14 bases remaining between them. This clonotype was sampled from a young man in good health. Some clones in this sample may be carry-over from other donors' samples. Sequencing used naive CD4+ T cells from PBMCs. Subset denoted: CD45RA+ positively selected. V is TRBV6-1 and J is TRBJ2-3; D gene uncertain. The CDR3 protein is CASSEGGAPADTQYF. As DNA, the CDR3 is TGTGCCAGCAGTGAAGGAGGAGCGCCCGCGGATACGCAGTATTTT.